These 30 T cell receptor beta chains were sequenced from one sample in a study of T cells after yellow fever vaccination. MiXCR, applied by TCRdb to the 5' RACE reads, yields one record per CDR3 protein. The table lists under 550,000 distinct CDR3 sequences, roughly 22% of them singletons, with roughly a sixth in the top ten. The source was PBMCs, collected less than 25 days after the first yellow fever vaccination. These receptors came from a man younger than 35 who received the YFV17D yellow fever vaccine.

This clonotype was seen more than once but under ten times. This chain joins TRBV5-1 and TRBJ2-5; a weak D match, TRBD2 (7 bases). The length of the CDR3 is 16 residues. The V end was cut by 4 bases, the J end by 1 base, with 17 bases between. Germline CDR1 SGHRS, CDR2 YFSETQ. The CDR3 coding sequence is TGCGCCAGCAGCCACAGAACCGGGGGGCCCCAAGAGACCCAGTACTTC. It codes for CASSHRTGGPQETQYF.

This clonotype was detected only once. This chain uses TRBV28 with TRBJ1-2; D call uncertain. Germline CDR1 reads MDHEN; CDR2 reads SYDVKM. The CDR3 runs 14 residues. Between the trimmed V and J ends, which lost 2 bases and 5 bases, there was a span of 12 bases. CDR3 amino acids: CASSLGNEPYGYTF. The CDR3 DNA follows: TGTGCCAGCAGTTTAGGCAATGAGCCTTATGGCTACACCTTC.

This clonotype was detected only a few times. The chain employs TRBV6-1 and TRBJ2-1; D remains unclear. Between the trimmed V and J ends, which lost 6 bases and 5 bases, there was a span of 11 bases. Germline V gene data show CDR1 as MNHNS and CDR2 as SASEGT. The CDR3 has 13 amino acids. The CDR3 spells CASRRDGHNEQFF. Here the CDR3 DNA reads TGTGCCAGCAGAAGAGACGGCCACAATGAGCAGTTCTTC.

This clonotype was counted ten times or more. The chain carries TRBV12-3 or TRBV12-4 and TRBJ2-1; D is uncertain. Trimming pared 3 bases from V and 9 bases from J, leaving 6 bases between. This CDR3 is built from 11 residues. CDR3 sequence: CASSFWVEQFF. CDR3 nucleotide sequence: TGTGCCAGCAGTTTTTGGGTTGAGCAGTTCTTC.

Here the CDR3 reads CASSLAARVTGELFF. In DNA, the CDR3 is TGTGCCAGCAGCTTAGCGGCTCGGGTCACCGGGGAGCTGTTTTTT. This sequence joins TRBV7-8 and TRBJ2-2; D is unclear. The V gene's germline CDR1 is SGHVS and CDR2 FQNEAQ. CDR3 size: 15 residues. Trimming cost V 0 bases and J 4 bases, with 9 bases left between them.

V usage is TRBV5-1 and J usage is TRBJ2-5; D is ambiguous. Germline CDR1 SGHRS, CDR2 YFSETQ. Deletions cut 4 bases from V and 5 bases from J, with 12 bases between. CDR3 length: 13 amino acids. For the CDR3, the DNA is TGCGCCAGCAGCCCCCTTCTAGGGGAGACCCAGTACTTC. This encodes CASSPLLGETQYF.

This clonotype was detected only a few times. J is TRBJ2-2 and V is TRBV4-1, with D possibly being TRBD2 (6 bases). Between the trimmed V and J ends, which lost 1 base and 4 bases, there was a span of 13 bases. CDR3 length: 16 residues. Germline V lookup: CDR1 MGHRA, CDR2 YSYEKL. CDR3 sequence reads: CASSQAGGLSTGELFF. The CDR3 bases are TGCGCCAGCAGCCAAGCTGGGGGACTGAGCACCGGGGAGCTGTTTTTT.

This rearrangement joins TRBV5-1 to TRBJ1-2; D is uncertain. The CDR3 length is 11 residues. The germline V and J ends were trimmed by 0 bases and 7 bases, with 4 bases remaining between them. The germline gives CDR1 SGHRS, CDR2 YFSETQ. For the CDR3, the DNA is TGCGCCAGCAGCTTGGACGGTGGCTACACCTTC. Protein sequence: CASSLDGGYTF.

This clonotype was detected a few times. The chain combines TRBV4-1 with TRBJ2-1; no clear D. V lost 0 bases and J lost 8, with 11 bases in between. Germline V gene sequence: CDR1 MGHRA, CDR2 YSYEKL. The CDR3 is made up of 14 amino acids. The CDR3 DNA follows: TGCGCCAGCAGCCAAGATCGACTTGAGCATGAGCAGTTCTTC. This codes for CASSQDRLEHEQFF.

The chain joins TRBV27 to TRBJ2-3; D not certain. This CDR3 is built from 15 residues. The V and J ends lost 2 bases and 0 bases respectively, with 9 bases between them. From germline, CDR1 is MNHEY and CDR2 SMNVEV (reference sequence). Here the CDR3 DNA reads TGTGCCAGCAGTTTAAGTACGGCTAGCACAGATACGCAGTATTTT. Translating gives CASSLSTASTDTQYF.

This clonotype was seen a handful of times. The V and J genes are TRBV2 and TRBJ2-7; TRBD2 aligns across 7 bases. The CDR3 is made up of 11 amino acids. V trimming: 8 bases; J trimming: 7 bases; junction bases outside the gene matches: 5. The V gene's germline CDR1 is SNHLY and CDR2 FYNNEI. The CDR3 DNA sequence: TGTGCCAGCGCTTTCGGGGGGGAGCAGTACTTC. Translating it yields CASAFGGEQYF.

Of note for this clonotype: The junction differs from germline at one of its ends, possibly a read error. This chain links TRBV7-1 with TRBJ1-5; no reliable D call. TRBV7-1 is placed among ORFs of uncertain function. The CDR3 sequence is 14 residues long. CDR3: CAISSGLLCWVLHF. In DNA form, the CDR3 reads TGTGCCATCAGCTCTGGGCTCCTCTGTTGGGTGCTGCATTTT.

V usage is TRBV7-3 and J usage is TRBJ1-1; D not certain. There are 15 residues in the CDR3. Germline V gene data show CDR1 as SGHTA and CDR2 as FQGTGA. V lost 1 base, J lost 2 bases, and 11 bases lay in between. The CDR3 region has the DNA TGTGCCAGCAGCTTAAATAATATGGGTAACACTGAAGCTTTCTTT. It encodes CASSLNNMGNTEAFF.

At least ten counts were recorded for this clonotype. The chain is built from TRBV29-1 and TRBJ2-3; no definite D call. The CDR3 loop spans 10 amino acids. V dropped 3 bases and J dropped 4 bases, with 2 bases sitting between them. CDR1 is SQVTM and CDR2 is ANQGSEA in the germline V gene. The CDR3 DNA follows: TGCAGCGTTGAGGCAGATACGCAGTATTTT. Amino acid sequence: CSVEADTQYF.

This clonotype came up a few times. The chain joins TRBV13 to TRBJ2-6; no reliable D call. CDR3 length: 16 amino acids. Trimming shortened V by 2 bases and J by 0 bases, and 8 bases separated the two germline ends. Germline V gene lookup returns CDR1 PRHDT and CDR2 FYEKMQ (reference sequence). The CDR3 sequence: CASSLMRYSGANVLTF. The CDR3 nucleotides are TGTGCCAGCAGCTTAATGCGTTACTCTGGGGCCAACGTCCTGACTTTC.

This CDR3 is CASSVDPRNEKLFF. The CDR3 DNA follows: TGTGCCAGCAGCGTAGATCCCAGGAATGAAAAACTGTTTTTT. The V and J genes are TRBV9 and TRBJ1-4; D not certain. Trimming removed 0 bases at V and 5 bases at J, with 8 bases between. Looked up from germline, CDR1 is SGDLS and CDR2 is YYNGEE. CDR3 length equals 14 residues.

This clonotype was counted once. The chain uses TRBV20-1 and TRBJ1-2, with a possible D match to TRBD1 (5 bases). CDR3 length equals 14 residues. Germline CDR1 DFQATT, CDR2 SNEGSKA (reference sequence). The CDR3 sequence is CSLRDLQRDYGYTF. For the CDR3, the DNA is TGCAGCTTACGGGACCTCCAACGGGACTATGGCTACACCTTC.

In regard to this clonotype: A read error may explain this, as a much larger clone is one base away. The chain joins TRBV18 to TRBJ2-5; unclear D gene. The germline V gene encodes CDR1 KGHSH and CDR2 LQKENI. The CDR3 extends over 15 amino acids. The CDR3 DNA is TGTGCCAGATCACCACCCGATACCGGTGGGGAGACCCAGTACTTC. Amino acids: CARSPPDTGGETQYF.

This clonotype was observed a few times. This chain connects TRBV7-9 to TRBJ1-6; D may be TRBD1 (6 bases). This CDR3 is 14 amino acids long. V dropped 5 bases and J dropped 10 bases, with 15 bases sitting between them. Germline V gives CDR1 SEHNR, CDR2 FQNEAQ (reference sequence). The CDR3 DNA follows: TGTGCCAGCAGCCCCGGGGGCGGTGGGTCACCCCTCCACTTT. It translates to CASSPGGGGSPLHF.

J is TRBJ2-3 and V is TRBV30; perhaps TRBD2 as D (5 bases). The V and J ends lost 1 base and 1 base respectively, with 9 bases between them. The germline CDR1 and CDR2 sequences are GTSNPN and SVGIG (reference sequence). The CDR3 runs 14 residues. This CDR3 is CAWSDGRGTDTQYF. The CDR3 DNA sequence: TGTGCCTGGAGTGATGGGCGGGGCACAGATACGCAGTATTTT. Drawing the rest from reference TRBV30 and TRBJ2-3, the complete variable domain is SQTIHQWPATLVQPVGSPLSLECTVEGTSNPNLYWYRQAAGRGLQLLFYSVGIGQISSEVPQNLSASRPQDRQFILSSKKLLLSDSGFYLCAWSDGRGTDTQYFGPGTRLTVL.

The CDR3 loop reads CASSYELSNEQYV. The CDR3 DNA sequence: TGTGCCAGCAGTTACGAGCTTTCTAACGAGCAGTACGTC. This chain joins TRBV6-2 or TRBV6-3 and TRBJ2-7; D call uncertain. Trimming stripped 2 bases from V and 5 bases from J, with 10 bases between. CDR1 MNHEY and CDR2 SVGEGT come from the germline V gene. The CDR3 is 13 amino acids.

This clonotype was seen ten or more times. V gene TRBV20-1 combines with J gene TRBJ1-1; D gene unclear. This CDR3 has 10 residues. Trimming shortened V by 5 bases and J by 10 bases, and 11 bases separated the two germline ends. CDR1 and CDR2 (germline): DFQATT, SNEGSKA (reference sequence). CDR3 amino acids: CSASQFAAFF. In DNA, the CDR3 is TGCAGTGCTTCACAGTTTGCAGCTTTCTTT.

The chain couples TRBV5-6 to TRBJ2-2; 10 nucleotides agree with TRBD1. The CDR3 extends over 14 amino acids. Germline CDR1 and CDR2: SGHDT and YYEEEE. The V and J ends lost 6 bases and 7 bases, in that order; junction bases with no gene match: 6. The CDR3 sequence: CASTRGQGYGELFF. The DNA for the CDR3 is TGTGCCAGCACCCGGGGACAGGGGTACGGGGAGCTGTTTTTT.

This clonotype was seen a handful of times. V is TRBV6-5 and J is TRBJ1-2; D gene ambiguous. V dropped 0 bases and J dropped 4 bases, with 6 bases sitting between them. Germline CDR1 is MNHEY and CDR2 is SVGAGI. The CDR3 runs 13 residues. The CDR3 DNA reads TGTGCCAGCAGTTACTCGAAGGTCTATGGCTACACCTTC. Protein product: CASSYSKVYGYTF.

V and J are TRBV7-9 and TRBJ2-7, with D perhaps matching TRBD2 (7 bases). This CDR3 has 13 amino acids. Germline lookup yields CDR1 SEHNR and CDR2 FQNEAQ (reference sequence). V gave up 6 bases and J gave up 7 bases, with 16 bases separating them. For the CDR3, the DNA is TGTGCCAGCAGTGAGGGGGGGATTGAAGAGCAGTACTTC. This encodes CASSEGGIEEQYF.

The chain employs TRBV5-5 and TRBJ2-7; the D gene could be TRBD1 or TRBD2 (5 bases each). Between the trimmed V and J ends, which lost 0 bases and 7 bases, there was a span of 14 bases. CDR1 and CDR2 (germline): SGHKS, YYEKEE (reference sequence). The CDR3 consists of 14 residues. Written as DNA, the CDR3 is TGTGCCAGCAGCTTGGGGGACCGTCTAGTGGAGCAGTACGTC. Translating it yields CASSLGDRLVEQYV.

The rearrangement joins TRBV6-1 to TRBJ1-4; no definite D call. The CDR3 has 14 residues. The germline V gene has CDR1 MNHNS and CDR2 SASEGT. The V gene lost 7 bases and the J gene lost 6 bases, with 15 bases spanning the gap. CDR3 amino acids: CASTSVGLDEKLFF. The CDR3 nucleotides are TGTGCCAGCACCTCGGTCGGGTTAGATGAAAAACTGTTTTTT.

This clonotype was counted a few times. The CDR3: CASSPGTIGRGYTF. The CDR3, as DNA: TGCGCCAGCAGCCCTGGGACCATTGGACGAGGCTACACCTTC. The chain is built from TRBV4-1 and TRBJ1-2; tentatively, D is TRBD1 (5 bases). This CDR3 comprises 14 residues. The ends were cut back, 4 bases at V and 8 bases at J, with 17 bases in the middle. Germline V gives CDR1 MGHRA, CDR2 YSYEKL.

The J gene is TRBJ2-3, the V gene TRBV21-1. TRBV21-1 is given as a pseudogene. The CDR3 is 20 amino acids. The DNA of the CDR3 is TGTGCCAGCAGCAAAGGTTGTAGGCTTAGAGCTATAACTAGCACAGATACGCAGTATTTT. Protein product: CASSKGCRLRAITSTDTQYF.

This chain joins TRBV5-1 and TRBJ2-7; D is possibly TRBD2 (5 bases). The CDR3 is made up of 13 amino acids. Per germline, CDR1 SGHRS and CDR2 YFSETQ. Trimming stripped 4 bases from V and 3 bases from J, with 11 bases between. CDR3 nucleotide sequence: TGCGCCAGCAGCCTGGACGGACTCTACGAGCAGTACGTC. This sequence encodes CASSLDGLYEQYV.